This T cell receptor (beta chain) was sequenced in a study of human T cells and chemical hapten exposure. Overall study findings and caveats: TCRs at high frequency, those above 1 in 1000, did not change with DPC sensitization.

As concerns this clonotype: The antigen remains unidentified.

As processed by the authors: Samples held a median of approximately 96,000 TCRs, range roughly 20,000–690,600. TCRdb recomputed calls from the RACE reads with MiXCR, one row per CDR3 protein. For this entry, the V and J calls and clone size follow TCRdb and not the study's own pipeline. In the table there are approximately 81,000 distinct CDR3 sequences, under 10% of which are singletons. The trim removed 2 bases at V and 0 bases at J, leaving 3 bases unmatched. Germline V gene data show CDR1 as SNHLY and CDR2 as FYNNEI. The length of the CDR3 is 15 residues. The time point here: healthy volunteer bleed at 6 weeks. The template was total RNA from unfractionated whole blood.

The specimen was whole blood. This TCR was recovered from a male donor in good health. Some clones in this sample may be carry-over from other donors' samples. The V call is TRBV2, the J call TRBJ1-1; 7 bases match TRBD1. This CDR3 reads CASSERGTVNTEAFF. The CDR3 coding sequence is TGTGCCAGCAGTGAACGGGGGACAGTGAACACTGAAGCTTTCTTT.